The entry below describes one TCR beta chain. Generated by immunoSEQ multiplex PCR, the TCRdb table keeps only in-frame clones and is missing some. The sample lists about 130,000 clones; 74% were seen once. The sample originates from a study of blood T cell repertoires in COVID-19. The source of this sequence is a man aged 60 to 69 with acute or convalescent COVID-19. The material sequenced was peripheral blood.

CDR3 region: CASSYNRGRGELFF. The CDR3 DNA reads TGTGCCAGCAGTTACAACAGGGGGCGCGGGGAGCTGTTTTTT. The chain combines TRBV27 with TRBJ2-2; 9 positions match TRBD1. V gave up 4 bases and J gave up 7 bases; unmatched junction bases: 4. Germline values: CDR1 MNHEY, CDR2 SMNVEV (reference sequence). The CDR3 sequence is 14 residues long.